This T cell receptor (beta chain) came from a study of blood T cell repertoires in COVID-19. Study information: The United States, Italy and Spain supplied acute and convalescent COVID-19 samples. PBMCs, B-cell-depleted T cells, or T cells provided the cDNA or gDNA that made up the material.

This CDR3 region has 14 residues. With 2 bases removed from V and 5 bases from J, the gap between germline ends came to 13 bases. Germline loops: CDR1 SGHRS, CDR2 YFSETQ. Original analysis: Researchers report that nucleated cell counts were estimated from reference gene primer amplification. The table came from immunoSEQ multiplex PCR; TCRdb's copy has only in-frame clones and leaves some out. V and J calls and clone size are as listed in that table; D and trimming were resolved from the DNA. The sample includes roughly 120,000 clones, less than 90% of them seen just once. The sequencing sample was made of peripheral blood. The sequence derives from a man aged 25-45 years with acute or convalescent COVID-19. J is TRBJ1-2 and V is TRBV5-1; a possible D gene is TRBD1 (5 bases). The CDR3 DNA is TGCGCCAGCAGCTTAAACGGCGGGGGGTATGGCTACACCTTC. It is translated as CASSLNGGGYGYTF.